The 10 T cell receptor beta chains given below trace back to one sample, sequenced in a study of blood T cell repertoires in COVID-19. Profiling relied on immunoSEQ multiplex PCR, and the TCRdb table lists in-frame clones only, not all of them. The data contain some 70,000 clones, 90% of them singletons. Sequencing was done on a sample of peripheral blood. These receptors were collected from a man aged 45-60 years with COVID-19, enrolled during active disease.

The chain employs TRBV7-8 and TRBJ1-2; tentatively, D is TRBD1 (5 bases). Germline CDR1 reads SGHVS; CDR2 reads FQNEAQ. This CDR3 is 12 amino acids long. Trimming pared 4 bases from V and 8 bases from J, leaving 11 bases between. CDR3 sequence: CASSSPQAGYTF. The CDR3 region has the DNA TGTGCCAGCAGCTCCCCACAGGCCGGCTACACCTTC.

This rearrangement joins TRBV5-1 to TRBJ2-1, with 12 bases lining up with TRBD2. The J segment lost 7 bases and the V segment lost 0 bases, leaving 5 bases of the junction unmatched. CDR1 SGHRS and CDR2 YFSETQ come from the germline V gene. This CDR3 is 16 amino acids long. The CDR3 spells CASSLAGLAGWNEQFF. CDR3 DNA: TGCGCCAGCAGCTTGGCCGGACTAGCGGGATGGAATGAGCAGTTCTTC.

The chain has TRBV11-1 and TRBJ2-5, with a possible D match to TRBD1 (6 bases). The germline CDR1 and CDR2 sequences are SGHAT and FQDESV (reference sequence). The CDR3 loop spans 12 amino acids. The V end was cut by 5 bases, the J end by 2 bases, with 6 bases between. In DNA, the CDR3 is TGTGCCAGCAGCGGACAGCAAGAGACCCAGTACTTC. Protein sequence: CASSGQQETQYF.

The chain links TRBV11-3 to TRBJ2-3; D is unresolved. CDR1 and CDR2 (germline): SGHNT, YENEEA. This CDR3 has 16 amino acids. Trimming cost V 1 base and J 5 bases, with 16 bases left between them. The DNA for the CDR3 is TGTGCCAGCAGCTTAGGAGGTCGCGACTCCGGAGATACGCAGTATTTT. It translates to CASSLGGRDSGDTQYF.

The chain joins TRBV3-1 (or the pseudogene TRBV3-2) to TRBJ2-1; D remains ambiguous. Trimming left V 1 base short and J 9 bases short, with 7 bases between. CDR1 is LGHDT and CDR2 is YNNKEL in the germline V gene (reference sequence). This CDR3 contains 12 residues. The CDR3 here is CASSQARREQFF. Here the CDR3 DNA reads TGTGCCAGCAGCCAAGCCAGGCGTGAGCAGTTCTTC.

This clone showed up just once. The chain joins TRBV12-5 to TRBJ1-6, with D perhaps matching TRBD1 (5 bases). The CDR3 spans 17 residues. V was trimmed by 2 bases and J by 7 bases, leaving 18 bases between them. Per the germline V gene, CDR1 is LGHNT and CDR2 is FRNRAP. In nucleotides, the CDR3 is TGTGCTAGTGGTTTGATCCTTCGAGACAGAGCGAATTCACCCCTCCACTTT. It translates to CASGLILRDRANSPLHF.

The chain uses TRBV5-1 and TRBJ2-5; unclear D gene. The CDR3 has 12 amino acids. Trimming shortened V by 7 bases and J by 2 bases, and 9 bases separated the two germline ends. Germline V CDR1 and CDR2: SGHRS, YFSETQ. The CDR3 DNA sequence: TGCGCCAGCGCGGTAGAGCAAGAGACCCAGTACTTC. Translated, it gives CASAVEQETQYF.

The rearrangement joins TRBV29-1 to TRBJ1-3, with TRBD1 matching over 12 bases. This CDR3 is built from 14 residues. CDR1 is SQVTM and CDR2 is ANQGSEA in the germline V gene. V shed 4 bases and J 4 bases; nucleotides not matched to a gene: 2. The CDR3 nucleotides read TGCAGCGTTGGGGGACAGGGGGCAGGAAACACCATATATTTT. It codes for CSVGGQGAGNTIYF.

The rearrangement links TRBV29-1 to TRBJ2-1, with 7 bases identical to TRBD2. The V gene's germline CDR1 is SQVTM and CDR2 ANQGSEA. V trimming: 4 bases; J trimming: 2 bases; junction bases outside the gene matches: 8. The CDR3 has 15 residues. The CDR3 sequence: CSVGVSGRAYNEQFF. The CDR3 DNA sequence: TGCAGCGTTGGGGTTTCGGGGAGGGCCTACAATGAGCAGTTCTTC.

The chain employs TRBV5-1 and TRBJ2-1; 12 bases line up with TRBD2. CDR3 length: 14 residues. The germline gives CDR1 SGHRS, CDR2 YFSETQ. The V segment lost 4 bases and the J segment 9 bases; nucleotides outside the gene matches: 5. The CDR3, as DNA: TGCGCCAGCAGCGTGGGACTAGCGGGCTTTGAGCAGTTCTTC. Protein sequence: CASSVGLAGFEQFF.